The source of this T cell receptor beta chain is a study of T cell repertoires in cytomegalovirus infection. This clonotype was seen only a few times. Its antigen remains unknown. TCRdb re-called the reads through MiXCR, storing one row per CDR3 protein. The sample holds roughly 920,000 distinct CDR3 sequences, around 32% seen once. Source: cultured CD8+ T cells from PBMCs, taken from culture after CMV antigen stimulation. The source is a human donor in good health (CMV status not recorded). Some clones in this sample may be carry-over from other donors' samples.

The CDR3 sequence is CASSTRLQIYNSPLHF. CDR3 nucleotides: TGTGCCAGTAGTACACGCCTACAGATTTATAATTCACCCCTCCACTTT. The chain is built from TRBV19 and TRBJ1-6; D unresolved. CDR3 length: 16 amino acids. V gave up 4 bases and J gave up 4 bases, with 14 bases separating them. Looked up from germline, CDR1 is LNHDA and CDR2 is SQIVND (reference sequence).